This T cell receptor beta chain is drawn from a study of blood T cell repertoires in COVID-19. TCRdb keeps only in-frame clones here, not all; method: immunoSEQ multiplex PCR. The table includes approximately 200,000 clones, 84% detected once. Per germline, CDR1 SGHDN and CDR2 FVKESK. The CDR3 runs to 16 residues. Unmatched junction bases numbered 4, after V lost 1 base and J lost 1 base. Participant age was about 18 to 100 years, and participants resided in fewer than 25 US areas. Clinical histories supplied by participants themselves formed the basis of cohort assignment. The sequence derives from a man between 60 and 75 years old who had recovered from COVID-19. Sequenced input: PBMCs or T cells enriched from blood (not recorded which). This chain links TRBV14 with TRBJ2-5; the match to TRBD2 covers 9 bases. CDR3 region: CASSQALAGAQETQYF. CDR3 DNA: TGTGCCAGCAGCCAAGCATTAGCGGGGGCCCAAGAGACCCAGTACTTC.